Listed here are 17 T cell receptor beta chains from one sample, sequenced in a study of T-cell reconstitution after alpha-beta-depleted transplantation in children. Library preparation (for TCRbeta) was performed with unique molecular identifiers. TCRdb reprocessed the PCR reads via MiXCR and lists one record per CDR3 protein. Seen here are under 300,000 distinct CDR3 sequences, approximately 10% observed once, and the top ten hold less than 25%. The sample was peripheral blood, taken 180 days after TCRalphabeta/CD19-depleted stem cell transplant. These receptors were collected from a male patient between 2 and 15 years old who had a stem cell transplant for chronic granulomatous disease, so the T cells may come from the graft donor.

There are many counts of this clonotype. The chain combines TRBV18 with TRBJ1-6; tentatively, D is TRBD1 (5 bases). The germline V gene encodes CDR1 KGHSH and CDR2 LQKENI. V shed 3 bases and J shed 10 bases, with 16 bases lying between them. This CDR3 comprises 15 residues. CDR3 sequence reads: CASSPGVGIFSPLHF. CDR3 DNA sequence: TGTGCCAGCTCACCGGGGGTAGGGATATTCTCACCCCTCCACTTT.

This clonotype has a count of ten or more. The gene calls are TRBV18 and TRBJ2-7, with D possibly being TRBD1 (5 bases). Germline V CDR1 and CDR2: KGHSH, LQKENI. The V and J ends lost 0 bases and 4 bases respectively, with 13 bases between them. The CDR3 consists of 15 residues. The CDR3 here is CASSPPNRPSYEQYF. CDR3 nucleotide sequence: TGTGCCAGCTCACCACCGAACAGGCCTTCTTACGAGCAGTACTTC.

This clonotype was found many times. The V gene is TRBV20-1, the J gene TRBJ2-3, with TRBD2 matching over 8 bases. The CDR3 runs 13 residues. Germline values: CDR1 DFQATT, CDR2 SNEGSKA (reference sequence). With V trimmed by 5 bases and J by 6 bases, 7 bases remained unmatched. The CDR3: CSALRGGRDTQYF. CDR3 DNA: TGCAGTGCTTTACGGGGGGGCCGGGATACGCAGTATTTT.

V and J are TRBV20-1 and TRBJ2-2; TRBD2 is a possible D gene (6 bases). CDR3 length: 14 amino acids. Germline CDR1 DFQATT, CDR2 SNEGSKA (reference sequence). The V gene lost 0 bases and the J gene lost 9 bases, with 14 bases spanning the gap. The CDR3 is CSARDRRGARELFF. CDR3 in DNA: TGCAGTGCTAGAGATCGACGCGGGGCCCGGGAGCTGTTTTTT.

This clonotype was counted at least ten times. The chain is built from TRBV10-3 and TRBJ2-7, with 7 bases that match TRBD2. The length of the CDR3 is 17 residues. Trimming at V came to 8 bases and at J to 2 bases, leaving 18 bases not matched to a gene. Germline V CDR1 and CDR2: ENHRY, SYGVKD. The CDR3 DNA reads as TGTGCCATCGACCTTTCGGCGGGACTACACCTTCCCTACGAGCAGTACTTC. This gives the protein CAIDLSAGLHLPYEQYF.

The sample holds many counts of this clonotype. The CDR3 here is CASSRLAGVVDTQYF. Here the CDR3 DNA reads TGCGCCAGCAGCAGACTAGCGGGAGTAGTAGATACGCAGTATTTT. V is TRBV5-1 and J is TRBJ2-3, with TRBD2 matching 12 bases. After removal of 4 bases from V and 5 bases from J, the junction contained 5 bases not matched to a gene. CDR3 length: 15 residues. Germline CDR1 is SGHRS and CDR2 is YFSETQ.

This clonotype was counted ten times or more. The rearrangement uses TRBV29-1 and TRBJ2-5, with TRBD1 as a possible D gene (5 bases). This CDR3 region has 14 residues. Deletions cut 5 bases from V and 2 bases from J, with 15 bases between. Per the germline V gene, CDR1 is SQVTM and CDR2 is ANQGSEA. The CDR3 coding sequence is TGCAGCGTTCGATACTACAGGTCGCAAGAGACCCAGTACTTC. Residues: CSVRYYRSQETQYF.

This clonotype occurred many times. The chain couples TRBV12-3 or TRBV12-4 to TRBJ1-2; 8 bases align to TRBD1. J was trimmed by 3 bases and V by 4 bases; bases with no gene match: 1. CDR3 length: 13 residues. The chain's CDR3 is CASSSGGHYGYTF. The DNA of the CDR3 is TGTGCCAGCAGTTCAGGGGGCCACTATGGCTACACCTTC.

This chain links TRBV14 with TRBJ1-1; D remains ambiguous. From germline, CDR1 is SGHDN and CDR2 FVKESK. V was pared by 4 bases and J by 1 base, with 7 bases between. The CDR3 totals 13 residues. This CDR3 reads CASSPSWNTEAFF. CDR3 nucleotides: TGTGCCAGCAGCCCATCATGGAACACTGAAGCTTTCTTT.

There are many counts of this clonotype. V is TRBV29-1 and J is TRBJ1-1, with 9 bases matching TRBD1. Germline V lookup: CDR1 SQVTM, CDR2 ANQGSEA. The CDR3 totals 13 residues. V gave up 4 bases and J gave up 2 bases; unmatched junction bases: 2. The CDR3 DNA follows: TGCAGCGTTGGACAGGGGGATAACACTGAAGCTTTCTTT. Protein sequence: CSVGQGDNTEAFF.

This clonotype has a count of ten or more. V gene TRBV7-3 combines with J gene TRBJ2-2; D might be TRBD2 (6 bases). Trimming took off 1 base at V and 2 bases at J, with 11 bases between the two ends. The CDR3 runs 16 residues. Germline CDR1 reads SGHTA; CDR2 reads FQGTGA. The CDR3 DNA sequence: TGTGCCAGCAGCTTAATTCCGGGAGCCAACACCGGGGAGCTGTTTTTT. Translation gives CASSLIPGANTGELFF.

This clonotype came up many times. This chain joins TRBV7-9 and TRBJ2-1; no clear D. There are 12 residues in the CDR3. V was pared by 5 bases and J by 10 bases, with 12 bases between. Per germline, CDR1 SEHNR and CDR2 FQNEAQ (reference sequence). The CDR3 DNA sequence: TGTGCCAGCAGCGACCGACAAGGGGAGCAGTTCTTC. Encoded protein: CASSDRQGEQFF.

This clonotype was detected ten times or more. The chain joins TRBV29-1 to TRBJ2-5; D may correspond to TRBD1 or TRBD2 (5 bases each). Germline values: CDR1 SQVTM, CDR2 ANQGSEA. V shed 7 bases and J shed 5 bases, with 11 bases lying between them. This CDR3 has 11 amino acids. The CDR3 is CSARDEETQYF. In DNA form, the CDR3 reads TGCAGCGCCAGGGACGAGGAGACCCAGTACTTC.

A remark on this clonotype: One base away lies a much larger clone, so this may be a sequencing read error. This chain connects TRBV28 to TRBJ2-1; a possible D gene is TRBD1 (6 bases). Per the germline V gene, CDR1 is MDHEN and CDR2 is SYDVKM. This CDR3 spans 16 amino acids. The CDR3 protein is CASSSLEDRIYSEQFF. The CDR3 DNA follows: TGTGCCAGCAGTTCCCTAGAAGACAGGATCTACAGTGAGCAGTTCTTC.

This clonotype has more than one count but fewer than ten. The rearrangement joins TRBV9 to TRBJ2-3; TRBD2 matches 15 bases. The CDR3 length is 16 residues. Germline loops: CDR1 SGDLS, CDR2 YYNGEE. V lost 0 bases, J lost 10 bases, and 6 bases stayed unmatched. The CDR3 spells CASSVGGTSGRNSQYF. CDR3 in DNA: TGTGCCAGCAGCGTAGGTGGGACTAGCGGGAGGAATTCGCAGTATTTT.

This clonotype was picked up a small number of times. The CDR3 nucleotides read TGTGCCAGCAGTTCCCCATCCCCCTCGGGCCGGAACACCGGGGAGCTGTTTTTT. It yields the protein CASSSPSPSGRNTGELFF. The chain combines TRBV6-5 with TRBJ2-2; D remains unclear. CDR1 and CDR2 (germline): MNHEY, SVGAGI. This CDR3 spans 18 amino acids. Trimming took off 4 bases at V and 1 base at J, with 19 bases between the two ends.

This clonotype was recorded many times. The CDR3 loop is CASRVTGGGIYEQYF. CDR3 bases: TGTGCCAGCAGAGTGACAGGGGGCGGGATTTACGAGCAGTACTTC. The V and J genes are TRBV12-3 or TRBV12-4 and TRBJ2-7; 10 bases agree with TRBD1. The junction had 9 bases not matched to a gene; V was cut back by 6 bases and J by 4 bases. This CDR3 contains 15 residues.